What follows are 14 T cell receptor beta chains derived from one specimen sequenced in a study of radiotherapy plus CTLA-4 blockade in lung cancer. Clones were sequenced by immunoSEQ multiplex PCR, and TCRdb holds only the in-frame ones, with some missing. The table lists approximately 94,000 clones, about four fifths of them singletons. The specimen was peripheral blood, collected from a patient treated with radiotherapy plus ipilimumab. The origin of the receptors is a human donor with non-small cell lung cancer that progressed on radiotherapy plus ipilimumab.

The rearrangement joins TRBV30 to TRBJ1-3; tentative D call: TRBD1 (6 bases). Germline CDR1 GTSNPN, CDR2 SVGIG (reference sequence). Trimming removed 3 bases from V and 4 bases from J, with 16 bases in between. This CDR3 contains 15 residues. The CDR3 DNA follows: TGTGCCTGGAGCAGGGGCCCCATTCCCGGAAACACCATATATTTT. Translation: CAWSRGPIPGNTIYF.

The J gene is TRBJ2-2, the V gene TRBV27; no definite D call. This CDR3 is 14 amino acids long. V was trimmed by 3 bases and J by 4 bases, leaving 9 bases between them. Germline V lookup: CDR1 MNHEY, CDR2 SMNVEV (reference sequence). The CDR3 spells CASSLGQTTGELFF. CDR3 nucleotide sequence: TGTGCCAGCAGTTTGGGCCAGACCACCGGGGAGCTGTTTTTT.

The CDR3 DNA sequence: TGTGCCAGTAGTATTGGCCAAGAAGAGACCCAGTACTTC. The encoded protein is CASSIGQEETQYF. The rearrangement links TRBV19 to TRBJ2-5; D is uncertain. The germline gives CDR1 LNHDA, CDR2 SQIVND (reference sequence). The length of the CDR3 is 13 residues. Trimming took 3 bases from V and 3 from J, leaving 8 bases between them.

The genes are TRBV5-1 and TRBJ2-2, with D possibly being TRBD2 (7 bases). V was trimmed by 4 bases and J by 4 bases, leaving 14 bases between them. This CDR3 is built from 15 residues. Per the germline V gene, CDR1 is SGHRS and CDR2 is YFSETQ. Written as DNA, the CDR3 is TGCGCCAGCAGCCCCCCGGGGGGCACCACCGGGGAGCTGTTTTTT. As protein: CASSPPGGTTGELFF.

V gene TRBV28 combines with J gene TRBJ1-1; D is undetermined. Germline V gene data show CDR1 as MDHEN and CDR2 as SYDVKM. The CDR3 is 11 residues long. The ends were cut back, 9 bases at V and 3 bases at J, with 8 bases in the middle. This chain's CDR3 is CASRGYTEAFF. The DNA for the CDR3 is TGTGCCAGTCGAGGATACACTGAAGCTTTCTTT.

The chain is built from TRBV11-2 and TRBJ2-3; tentatively, D is TRBD1 (5 bases). Trimming left V 0 bases short and J 8 bases short, with 9 bases between. The CDR3 runs 13 residues. Germline assignment: CDR1 SGHAT and CDR2 FQNNGV. The CDR3 region is CASSLDLQGTQYF. The CDR3 DNA sequence: TGTGCCAGCAGCTTAGATTTGCAGGGTACGCAGTATTTT.

There are a few counts of this clone. This sequence joins TRBV6-1 and TRBJ2-3, with D possibly being TRBD2 (6 bases). The germline V gene has CDR1 MNHNS and CDR2 SASEGT. This CDR3 is 13 amino acids long. V gave up 11 bases and J gave up 2 bases, with 14 bases separating them. This CDR3 is CASIADPTDTQYF. For the CDR3, the DNA is TGTGCCTCAATAGCGGACCCCACAGATACGCAGTATTTT.

This clone was seen a few times. This rearrangement joins TRBV10-2 to TRBJ1-1; 12 nucleotides match TRBD1. V trimming: 7 bases; J trimming: 0 bases; junction bases outside the gene matches: 6. There are 16 residues in the CDR3. Germline-derived CDR1 and CDR2 are WSHSY and SAAADI. This CDR3 reads CASKQGQGALNTEAFF. The CDR3 bases are TGCGCCAGCAAACAGGGACAGGGGGCGTTGAACACTGAAGCTTTCTTT.

V and J are TRBV15 and TRBJ2-7; 8 bases match TRBD1. The CDR3 is 18 amino acids. Germline-derived CDR1 and CDR2 are LNHNV and YYDKDF (reference sequence). The V segment lost 3 bases and the J segment 3 bases; nucleotides outside the gene matches: 16. CDR3: CATSSSTRYRDRIYEQYV. CDR3 in DNA: TGTGCCACCAGCAGTTCCACGCGTTACCGGGACAGGATCTACGAGCAGTACGTC.

V gene TRBV28 combines with J gene TRBJ1-1, with 9 bases aligning to TRBD1. CDR3 length equals 17 residues. V trimming: 3 bases; J trimming: 5 bases; junction bases outside the gene matches: 13. Germline V gene sequence: CDR1 MDHEN, CDR2 SYDVKM. The DNA of the CDR3 is TGTGCCAGCAGTTTGCCTTCTAAAACAGGGGGCAGAACTGAAGCTTTCTTT. It encodes CASSLPSKTGGRTEAFF.

J is TRBJ2-4 and V is TRBV5-6, with 7 positions matching TRBD2. V lost 0 bases, J lost 0 bases, and 6 bases stayed unmatched. The CDR3 covers 17 residues. Germline-derived CDR1 and CDR2 are SGHDT and YYEEEE. The CDR3 is CASSLGLAALAKNIQYF. Written as DNA, the CDR3 is TGTGCCAGCAGCTTGGGGCTAGCGGCCTTAGCCAAAAACATTCAGTACTTC.

This rearrangement joins TRBV5-1 to TRBJ2-5; D gene unclear. The V and J ends lost 5 bases and 2 bases respectively, with 10 bases between them. CDR3 size: 13 residues. Germline CDR1 SGHRS, CDR2 YFSETQ. CDR3 sequence reads: CASSYGTQETQYF. The CDR3 coding sequence is TGCGCCAGCAGTTATGGCACACAAGAGACCCAGTACTTC. The full variable domain, in which reference TRBV5-1 and TRBJ2-5 provide the parts outside the CDR3, is KAGVTQTPRYLIKTRGQQVTLSCSPISGHRSVSWYQQTPGQGLQFLFEYFSETQRNKGNFPGRFSGRQFSNSRSEMNVSTLELGDSALYLCASSYGTQETQYFGPGTRLLVL.

The rearrangement links TRBV18 to TRBJ2-1; D is perhaps TRBD2 (6 bases). The V gene lost 2 bases and the J gene lost 10 bases, with 15 bases spanning the gap. The CDR3 runs 14 residues. CDR1 KGHSH and CDR2 LQKENI come from the germline V gene. CDR3 loop: CASSPGRGISEQFF. The CDR3 region has the DNA TGTGCCAGCTCACCAGGTCGCGGGATTAGCGAGCAGTTCTTC. Complete variable domain (other parts from reference TRBV18 and TRBJ2-1): NAGVMQNPRHLVRRRGQEARLRCSPMKGHSHVYWYRQLPEEGLKFMVYLQKENIIDESGMPKERFSAEFPKEGPSILRIQQVVRGDSAAYFCASSPGRGISEQFFGPGTRLTVL.

This clone appeared a single time. V and J are TRBV5-4 and TRBJ1-2, with 8 nucleotides matching TRBD1. Germline loops: CDR1 SGHNT, CDR2 YYREEE (reference sequence). V lost 2 bases and J lost 4; bases outside the gene matches: 4. The CDR3 consists of 14 residues. CDR3 sequence: CASSFWTGSYGYTF. CDR3 nucleotide sequence: TGTGCCAGCAGCTTTTGGACAGGGAGCTATGGCTACACCTTC.